These T cell receptor beta chains were read from a single sample in a study of blood T cell repertoires in COVID-19. Profiled with immunoSEQ multiplex PCR; TCRdb holds only in-frame clones, not every one. The table includes more than 80,000 clones, approximately 80% detected once. The sample taken for sequencing was peripheral blood. Receptor source: a woman aged 70-85 years with acute or convalescent COVID-19. Both conserved end residues are part of each CDR3. Each record gives: J gene, D gene, clone size, V gene, CDR3 DNA, CDR3 protein. D genes are given only for firm matches. Clone size is shown for a subset of rows, as once, few, many or a class of expanded clone.

>TRBJ1-2|TRBD1|.|TRBV12-3/TRBV12-4
TGTGCCAGCAGGAGGGGACAGATCCATGGCTACACCTTC
CASRRGQIHGYTF
>TRBJ2-1|.|.|TRBV15
TGTGCCACCAGCATACCACGACAGGTACTTAACAATGAGCAGTTCTTC
CATSIPRQVLNNEQFF
>TRBJ1-2|TRBD1|.|TRBV30
TGTGCCTGGAGCGGAACCGGACAGGGAGGGAATGGCTACACCTTC
CAWSGTGQGGNGYTF
>TRBJ1-3|TRBD1|.|TRBV6-2/TRBV6-3
TGTGCCAGCAGCTCCGGAAGAGCTTTCAGGGGGCGCGGTGTTGGAAACACCATATATTTT
CASSSGRAFRGRGVGNTIYF
>TRBJ1-2|.|.|TRBV18
TGTGCCAGCTCAAACAGGGCTGGGGGGGATGGCTACACCTTC
CASSNRAGGDGYTF
>TRBJ2-3|.|few|TRBV5-1
TGCGCCAGCAGCTTAATCCCGTCAGATACGCAGTATTTT
CASSLIPSDTQYF
>TRBJ2-3|TRBD2|.|TRBV24-1
TGTGCCACCAGTGACACACGGACTAGCGGTAGCACAGATACGCAGTATTTT
CATSDTRTSGSTDTQYF
>TRBJ1-6|TRBD1|.|TRBV2
TGTGCCAGCGGGACAGGGCAGACCCTCCACTTT
CASGTGQTLHF
>TRBJ2-3|TRBD2|.|TRBV18
TGTGCCAGCTCACCGACCGCGGGGGGGCCAGATACGCAGTATTTT
CASSPTAGGPDTQYF
>TRBJ2-3|.|.|TRBV24-1
TGTGCCACCCGAAAGGCAGGGGAAGATACGCAGTATTTT
CATRKAGEDTQYF
>TRBJ1-2|TRBD1|.|TRBV5-1
TGCGCCAGCTCCACGGGGCTTGACAGGGGTAGCTACACCTTC
CASSTGLDRGSYTF
>TRBJ2-2|TRBD1|.|TRBV2
TGTGCCACCCAGACAGGGGGAAACACCGGGGAGCTGTTTTTT
CATQTGGNTGELFF
>TRBJ1-1|.|.|TRBV2
TGTGCCAGCAGTGTTAGTAGGGGAGGGGGCACTGAAGCTTTCTTT
CASSVSRGGGTEAFF
>TRBJ1-4|TRBD1|once|TRBV9
TGTGCCAGCAGCGAGAGACAGGGGGCTGAAACTAATGAAAAACTGTTTTTT
CASSERQGAETNEKLFF
>TRBJ1-1|.|.|TRBV2
TGTGCCAATCGGCGGGAGGTGAACACTGAAGCTTTCTTT
CANRREVNTEAFF
>TRBJ2-5|.|.|TRBV30
TGTGCCTGGAGTGTATCCAGGGTGGAGACCCAGTACTTC
CAWSVSRVETQYF
>TRBJ2-2|.|.|TRBV6-2/TRBV6-3
TGTGCCAGCAGTTACTTAGGGGCCGGGGAGCTGTTTTTT
CASSYLGAGELFF
>TRBJ1-5|.|.|TRBV2
TGTGCCAGCACCCGAACACCAAATCAGCCCCAGCATTTT
CASTRTPNQPQHF
>TRBJ1-5|TRBD1|.|TRBV6-5
TGTGCCAGCGAACAGGGGGCTTATCAGCCCCAGCATTTT
CASEQGAYQPQHF
>TRBJ2-7|.|.|TRBV2
TGTGCCAGCAGGAAATCCGCCTACTTCTACGAGCAGTACTTC
CASRKSAYFYEQYF
>TRBJ1-4|.|.|TRBV18
TGTGCCAGCTCCGGGGGGCGAACTAATGAAAAACTGTTTTTT
CASSGGRTNEKLFF
>TRBJ1-1|.|.|TRBV9
TGTGCCAGCAGCCCCTACGGACAGCGTGAAGCTTTCTTT
CASSPYGQREAFF
>TRBJ1-1|TRBD1|.|TRBV24-1
TGTGCCACCAGTGACCCGACCCAGGGGGACACTGAAGCTTTCTTT
CATSDPTQGDTEAFF
>TRBJ2-7|.|few|TRBV5-1
TGCGCCAGCAGCTTAGGGGGTATCTCATACGAGCAGTACTTC
CASSLGGISYEQYF